Included here is one TCR beta chain sequence, with context. What it recognizes is unknown. The study drew the donors from its approximately 110-subject validation cohort, separate from the roughly 700-subject first cohort. The assay was immunoSEQ multiplex PCR, and TCRdb's table has in-frame clones only and misses some. This table holds about 190,000 clones, roughly 82% found once. This specimen comes from a study of cytomegalovirus exposure and HLA in healthy donors. Findings and limits, study-wide: Whilst most TCR sequences proved rare, a subset of public TCRs occurred across many donors. Accounts indicate the classifier identified cytomegalovirus status with strong specificity and sensitivity.

Germline V gene sequence: CDR1 MNHEY, CDR2 SMNVEV (reference sequence). The V gene lost 3 bases and the J gene lost 4 bases, with 22 bases spanning the gap. The CDR3 contains 17 residues. The sequencing sample was made of PBMCs. This chain connects TRBV27 to TRBJ2-7; D may be TRBD1 (8 bases). This TCR was sampled from a man in his late teens or twenties in good health and CMV-seropositive. The CDR3 region has the DNA TGTGCCAGCAGTTTCTCCTTACAGGGGGGGATTCCTTACGAGCAGTACTTC. It specifies CASSFSLQGGIPYEQYF.